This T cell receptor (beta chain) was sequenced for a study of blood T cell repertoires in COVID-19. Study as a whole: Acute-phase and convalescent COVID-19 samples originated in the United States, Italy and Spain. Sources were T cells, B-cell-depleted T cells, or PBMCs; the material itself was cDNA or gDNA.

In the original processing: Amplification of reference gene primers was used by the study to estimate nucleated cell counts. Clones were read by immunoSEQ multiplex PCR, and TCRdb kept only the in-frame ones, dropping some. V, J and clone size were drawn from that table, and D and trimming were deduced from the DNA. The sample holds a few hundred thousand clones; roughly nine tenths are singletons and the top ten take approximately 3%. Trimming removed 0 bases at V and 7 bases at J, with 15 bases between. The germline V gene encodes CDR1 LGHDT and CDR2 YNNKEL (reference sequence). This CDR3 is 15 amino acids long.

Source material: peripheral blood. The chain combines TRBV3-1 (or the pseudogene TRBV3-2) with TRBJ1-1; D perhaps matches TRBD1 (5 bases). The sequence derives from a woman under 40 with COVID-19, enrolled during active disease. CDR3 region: CASSQDPGHMREAFF. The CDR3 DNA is TGTGCCAGCAGCCAAGATCCCGGACATATGCGTGAAGCTTTCTTT.